The rows below give T cell receptor beta chains drawn from one sample of a study of blood T cell repertoires in COVID-19. The repertoire was sequenced with immunoSEQ multiplex PCR; TCRdb's copy has only in-frame clones and lacks some. The top ten clones hold around 4.9% of a sample with fewer than 120,000 clones, 87% of them seen once. Sequences were obtained from peripheral blood. These receptor sequences come from a human donor in a cohort sampled during active COVID-19. CDR3s leave out the opening cysteine and the closing phenylalanine or tryptophan. Some rows have no size entry. The others give once, few or many, or a class for an expanded clone.

V gene,clone size,CDR3 length,J gene,CDR3 protein
TRBV5-1,NA,12,TRBJ1-2,ASTDSTGTGGYT
TRBV7-9,NA,12,TRBJ1-5,ASSDGAVNQPQH
TRBV6-5,NA,10,TRBJ1-1,ASSQTNTEAF
TRBV3-1/TRBV3-2,NA,12,TRBJ1-4,ASRPTGGSEKLF
TRBV5-1,NA,13,TRBJ1-2,ASRAPGQTSYGYT
TRBV11-3,NA,14,TRBJ2-1,ASSSPTSGTYNEQF
TRBV19,NA,14,TRBJ1-5,ASSIPTGGSNQPQH
TRBV5-4,NA,14,TRBJ2-7,ASSPGGTGNSYEQY
TRBV25-1,many,14,TRBJ2-1,ASSAAGGALGNEQF
TRBV25-1,NA,12,TRBJ1-2,ASRETQGAAGYT
TRBV7-9,NA,10,TRBJ2-1,ASSLAKAEQF
TRBV30,NA,13,TRBJ1-3,AWSRVGSSGNTIY
TRBV11-2,NA,11,TRBJ2-3,ASSSGYTDTQY
TRBV11-1,NA,12,TRBJ2-5,ASSFPGARKTQY
TRBV6-5,NA,12,TRBJ1-2,ASSYSRTVYGYT
TRBV5-1,NA,13,TRBJ2-7,ASSLTAMGSYEQY
TRBV7-2,NA,13,TRBJ1-4,ASSWGVGINEKLF
TRBV27,once,13,TRBJ2-5,ASSLWGGGKGTQY